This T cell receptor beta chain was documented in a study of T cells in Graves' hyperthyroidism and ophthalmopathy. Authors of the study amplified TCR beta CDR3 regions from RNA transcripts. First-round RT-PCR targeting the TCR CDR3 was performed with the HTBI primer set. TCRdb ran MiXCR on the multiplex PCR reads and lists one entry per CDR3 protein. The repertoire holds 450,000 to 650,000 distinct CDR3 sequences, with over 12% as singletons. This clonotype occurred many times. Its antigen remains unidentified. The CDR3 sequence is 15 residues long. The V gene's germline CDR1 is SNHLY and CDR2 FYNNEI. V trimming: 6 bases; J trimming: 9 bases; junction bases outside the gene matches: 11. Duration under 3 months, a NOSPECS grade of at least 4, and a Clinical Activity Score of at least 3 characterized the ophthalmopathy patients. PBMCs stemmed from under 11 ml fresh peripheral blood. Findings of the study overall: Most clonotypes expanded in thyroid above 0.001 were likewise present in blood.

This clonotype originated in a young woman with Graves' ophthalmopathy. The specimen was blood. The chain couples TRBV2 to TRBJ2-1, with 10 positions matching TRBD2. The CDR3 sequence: CASSAGSSGSSEQFF. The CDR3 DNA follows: TGTGCCAGCAGCGCAGGGTCTAGCGGGAGTAGTGAGCAGTTCTTC.